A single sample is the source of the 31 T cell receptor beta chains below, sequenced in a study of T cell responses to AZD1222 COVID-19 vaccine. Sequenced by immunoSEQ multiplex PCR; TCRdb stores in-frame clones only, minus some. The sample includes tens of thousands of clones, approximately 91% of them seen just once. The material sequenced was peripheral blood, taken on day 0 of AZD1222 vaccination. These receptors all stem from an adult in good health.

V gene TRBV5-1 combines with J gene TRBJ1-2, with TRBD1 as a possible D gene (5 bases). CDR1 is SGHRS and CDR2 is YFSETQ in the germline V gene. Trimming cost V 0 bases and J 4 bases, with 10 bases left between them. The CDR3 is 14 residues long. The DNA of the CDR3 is TGCGCCAGCAGCTTGGAAAGGGGAATCTATGGCTACACCTTC. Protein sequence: CASSLERGIYGYTF.

This chain's CDR3 is CASSIERAGGSGANVLTF. CDR3 nucleotides: TGTGCCAGTAGTATAGAGCGGGCAGGGGGCTCTGGGGCCAACGTCCTGACTTTC. The chain links TRBV19 to TRBJ2-6; 7 bases match TRBD1. The CDR3 sequence is 18 residues long. Trimming removed 0 bases from V and 0 bases from J; junction bases left unmatched: 5. Germline V gene sequence: CDR1 LNHDA, CDR2 SQIVND (reference sequence).

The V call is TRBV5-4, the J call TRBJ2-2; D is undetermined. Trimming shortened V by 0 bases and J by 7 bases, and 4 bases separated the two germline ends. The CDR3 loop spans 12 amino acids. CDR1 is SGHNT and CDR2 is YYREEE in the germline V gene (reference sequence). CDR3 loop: CASSLAGGELFF. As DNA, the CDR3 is TGTGCCAGCAGCTTGGCCGGCGGGGAGCTGTTTTTT.

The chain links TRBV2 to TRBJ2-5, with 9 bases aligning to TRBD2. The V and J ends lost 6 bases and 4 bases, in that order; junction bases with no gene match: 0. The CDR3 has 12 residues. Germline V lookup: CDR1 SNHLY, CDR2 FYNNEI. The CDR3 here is CASRLAGETQYF. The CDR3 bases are TGTGCCAGCAGACTAGCGGGAGAGACCCAGTACTTC. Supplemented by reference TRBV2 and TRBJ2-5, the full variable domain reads EPEVTQTPSHQVTQMGQEVILRCVPISNHLYFYWYRQILGQKVEFLVSFYNNEISEKSEIFDDQFSVERPDGSNFTLKIRSTKLEDSAMYFCASRLAGETQYFGPGTRLLVL.

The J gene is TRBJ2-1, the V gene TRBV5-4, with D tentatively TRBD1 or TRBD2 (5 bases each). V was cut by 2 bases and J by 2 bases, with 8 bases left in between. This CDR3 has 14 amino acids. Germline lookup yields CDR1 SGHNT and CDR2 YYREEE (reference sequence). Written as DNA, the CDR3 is TGTGCCAGCAGCTTAGAGGGGCCCTACAATGAGCAGTTCTTC. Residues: CASSLEGPYNEQFF.

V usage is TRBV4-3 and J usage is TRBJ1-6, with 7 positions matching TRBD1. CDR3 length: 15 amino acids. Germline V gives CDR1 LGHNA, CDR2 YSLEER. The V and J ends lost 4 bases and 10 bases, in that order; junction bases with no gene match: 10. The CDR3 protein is CASSPGTVLGSPLHF. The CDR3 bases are TGCGCCAGCAGCCCAGGGACAGTCTTGGGATCACCCCTCCACTTT.

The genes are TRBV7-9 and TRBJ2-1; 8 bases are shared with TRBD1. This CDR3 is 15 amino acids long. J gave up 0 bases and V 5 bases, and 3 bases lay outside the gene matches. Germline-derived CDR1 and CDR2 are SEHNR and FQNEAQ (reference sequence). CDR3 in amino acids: CASSRTGGSYNEQFF. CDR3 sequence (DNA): TGTGCCAGCAGCCGCACAGGGGGCTCCTACAATGAGCAGTTCTTC. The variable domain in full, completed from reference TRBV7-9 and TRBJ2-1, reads DTGVSQNPRHKITKRGQNVTFRCDPISEHNRLYWYRQTLGQGPEFLTYFQNEAQLEKSRLLSDRFSAERPKGSFSTLEIQRTEQGDSAMYLCASSRTGGSYNEQFFGPGTRLTVL.

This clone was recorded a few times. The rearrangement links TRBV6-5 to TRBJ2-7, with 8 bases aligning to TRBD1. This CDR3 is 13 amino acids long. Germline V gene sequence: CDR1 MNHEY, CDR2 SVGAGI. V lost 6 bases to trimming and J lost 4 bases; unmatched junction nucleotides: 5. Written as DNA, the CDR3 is TGTGCCAGCAGGTTGACAGGGGCGTACGAGCAGTACTTC. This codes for CASRLTGAYEQYF.

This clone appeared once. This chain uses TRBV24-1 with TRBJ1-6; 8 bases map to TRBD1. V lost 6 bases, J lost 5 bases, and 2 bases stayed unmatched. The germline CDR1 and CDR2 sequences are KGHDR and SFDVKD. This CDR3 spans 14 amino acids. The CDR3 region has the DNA TGTGCCACCAGTCGGGGACAGGATAATTCACCCCTCCACTTT. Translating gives CATSRGQDNSPLHF.

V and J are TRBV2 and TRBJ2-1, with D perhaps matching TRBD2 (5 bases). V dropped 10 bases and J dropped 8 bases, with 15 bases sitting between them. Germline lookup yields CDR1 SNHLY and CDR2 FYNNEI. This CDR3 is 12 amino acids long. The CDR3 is CATQGSGDEQFF. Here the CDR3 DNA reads TGTGCCACCCAAGGGTCCGGGGATGAGCAGTTCTTC.

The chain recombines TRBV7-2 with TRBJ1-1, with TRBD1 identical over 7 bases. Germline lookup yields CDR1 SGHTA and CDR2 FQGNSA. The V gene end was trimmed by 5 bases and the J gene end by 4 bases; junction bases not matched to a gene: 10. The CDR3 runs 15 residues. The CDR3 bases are TGTGCCAGCAGCCAGGACTCGACAGGGATCACTGAAGCTTTCTTT. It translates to CASSQDSTGITEAFF. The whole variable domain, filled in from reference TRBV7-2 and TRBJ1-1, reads GAGVSQSPSNKVTEKGKDVELRCDPISGHTALYWYRQSLGQGLEFLIYFQGNSAPDKSGLPSDRFSAERTGGSVSTLTIQRTQQEDSAVYLCASSQDSTGITEAFFGQGTRLTVV.

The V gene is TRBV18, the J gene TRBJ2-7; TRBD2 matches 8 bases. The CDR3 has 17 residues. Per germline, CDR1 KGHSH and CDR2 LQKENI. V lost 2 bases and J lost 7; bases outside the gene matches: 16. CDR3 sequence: CASSPAAQRGPSREQYF. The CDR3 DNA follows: TGTGCCAGCTCACCAGCGGCACAGCGGGGGCCCAGCAGGGAGCAGTACTTC.

CDR3 sequence: CASSPGQGTMLYGYTF. The CDR3 DNA reads TGTGCCAGCAGCCCCGGACAGGGCACCATGCTATATGGCTACACCTTC. The rearrangement joins TRBV7-9 to TRBJ1-2; TRBD1 matches at 8 bases. Germline V gene lookup returns CDR1 SEHNR and CDR2 FQNEAQ (reference sequence). V shed 5 bases, J shed 5 bases, and the junction held 13 bases outside the gene matches. This CDR3 spans 16 amino acids.

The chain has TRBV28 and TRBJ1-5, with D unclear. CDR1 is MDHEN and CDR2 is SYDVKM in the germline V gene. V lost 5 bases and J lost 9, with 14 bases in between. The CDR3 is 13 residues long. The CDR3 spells CASSADKQRPQHF. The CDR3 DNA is TGTGCCAGCAGTGCAGACAAGCAGCGGCCCCAGCATTTT.

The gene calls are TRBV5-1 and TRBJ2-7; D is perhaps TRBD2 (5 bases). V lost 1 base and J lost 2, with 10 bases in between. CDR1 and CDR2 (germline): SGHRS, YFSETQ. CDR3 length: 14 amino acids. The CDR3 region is CASSLLRDTYEQYF. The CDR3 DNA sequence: TGCGCCAGCAGCTTGCTACGGGATACCTACGAGCAGTACTTC.

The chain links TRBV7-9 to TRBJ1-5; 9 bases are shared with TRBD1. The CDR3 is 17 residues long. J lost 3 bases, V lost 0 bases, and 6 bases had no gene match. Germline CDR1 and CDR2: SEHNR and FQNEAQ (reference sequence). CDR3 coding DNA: TGTGCCAGCAGCTTAGCGCCGGGACAGGGAATCAATCAGCCCCAGCATTTT. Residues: CASSLAPGQGINQPQHF.

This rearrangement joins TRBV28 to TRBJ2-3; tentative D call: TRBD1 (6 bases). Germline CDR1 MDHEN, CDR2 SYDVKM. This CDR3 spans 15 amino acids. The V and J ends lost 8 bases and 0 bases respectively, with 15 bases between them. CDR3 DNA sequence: TGTGCCAGCGGGGGAACGAGGGGGAGCACAGATACGCAGTATTTT. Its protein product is CASGGTRGSTDTQYF.

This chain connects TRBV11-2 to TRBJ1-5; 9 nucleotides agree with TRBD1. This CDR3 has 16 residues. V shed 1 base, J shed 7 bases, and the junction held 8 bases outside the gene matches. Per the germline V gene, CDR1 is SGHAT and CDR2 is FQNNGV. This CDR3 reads CASSLGGTGTWQPQHF. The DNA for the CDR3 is TGTGCCAGCAGCTTAGGGGGGACAGGGACCTGGCAGCCCCAGCATTTT.

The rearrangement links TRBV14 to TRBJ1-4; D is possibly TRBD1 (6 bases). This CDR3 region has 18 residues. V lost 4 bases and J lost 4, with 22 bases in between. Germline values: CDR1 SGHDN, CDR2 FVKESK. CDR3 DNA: TGTGCCAGCAGCCCCCGTTCCCAGGGGCGCATCATTAATGAAAAACTGTTTTTT. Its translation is CASSPRSQGRIINEKLFF.

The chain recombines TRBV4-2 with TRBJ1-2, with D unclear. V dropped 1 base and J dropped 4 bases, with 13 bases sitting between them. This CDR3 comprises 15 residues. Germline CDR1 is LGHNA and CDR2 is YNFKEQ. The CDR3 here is CASSQVGQASYGYTF. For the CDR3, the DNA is TGTGCCAGCAGCCAAGTCGGTCAGGCGAGCTATGGCTACACCTTC.

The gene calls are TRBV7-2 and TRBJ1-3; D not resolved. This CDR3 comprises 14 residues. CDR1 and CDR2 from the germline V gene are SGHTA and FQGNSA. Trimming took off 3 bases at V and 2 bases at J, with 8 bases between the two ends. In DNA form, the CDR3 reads TGTGCCAGCAGCTTTGCGGTTGCTGGAAACACCATATATTTT. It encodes CASSFAVAGNTIYF.

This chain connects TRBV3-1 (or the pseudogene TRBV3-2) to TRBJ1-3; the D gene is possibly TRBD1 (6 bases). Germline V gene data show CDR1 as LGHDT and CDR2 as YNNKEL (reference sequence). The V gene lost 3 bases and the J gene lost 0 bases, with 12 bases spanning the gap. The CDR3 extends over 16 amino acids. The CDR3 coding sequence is TGTGCCAGCAGCCACCTAGGGGGATTCTCTGGAAACACCATATATTTT. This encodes CASSHLGGFSGNTIYF.

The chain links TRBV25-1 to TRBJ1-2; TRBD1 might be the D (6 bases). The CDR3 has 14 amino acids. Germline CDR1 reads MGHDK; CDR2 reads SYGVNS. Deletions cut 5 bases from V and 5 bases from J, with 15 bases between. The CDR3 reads CASSLSGTPYGYTF. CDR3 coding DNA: TGTGCCAGCAGTTTGTCTGGGACACCGTATGGCTACACCTTC.

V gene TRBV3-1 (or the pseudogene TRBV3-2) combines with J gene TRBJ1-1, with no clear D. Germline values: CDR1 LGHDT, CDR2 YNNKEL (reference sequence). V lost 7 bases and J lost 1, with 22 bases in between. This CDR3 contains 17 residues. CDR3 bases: TGTGCCAGCAACCACAAACCCTCCACAAGACCGAACACTGAAGCTTTCTTT. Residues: CASNHKPSTRPNTEAFF.

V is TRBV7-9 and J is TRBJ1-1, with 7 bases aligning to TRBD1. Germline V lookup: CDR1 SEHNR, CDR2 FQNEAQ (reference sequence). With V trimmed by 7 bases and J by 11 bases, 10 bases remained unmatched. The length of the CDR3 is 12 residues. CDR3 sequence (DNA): TGTGCCAGCAAAAGACAGGGTCTTAGGGCTTTCTTT. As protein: CASKRQGLRAFF.

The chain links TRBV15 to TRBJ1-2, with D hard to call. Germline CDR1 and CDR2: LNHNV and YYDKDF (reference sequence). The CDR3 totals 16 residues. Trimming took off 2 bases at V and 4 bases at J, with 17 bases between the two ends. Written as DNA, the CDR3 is TGTGCCACCAGCAGATTTGGGTCCTCCCAGAGCTATGGCTACACCTTC. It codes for CATSRFGSSQSYGYTF.

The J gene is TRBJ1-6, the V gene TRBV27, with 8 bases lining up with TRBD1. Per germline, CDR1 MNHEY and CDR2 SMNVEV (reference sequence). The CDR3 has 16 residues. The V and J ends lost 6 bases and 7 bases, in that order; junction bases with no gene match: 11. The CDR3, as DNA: TGTGCCAGCAGCCGACAGGGGTTGCAGGGGAATTCACCCCTCCACTTT. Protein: CASSRQGLQGNSPLHF.

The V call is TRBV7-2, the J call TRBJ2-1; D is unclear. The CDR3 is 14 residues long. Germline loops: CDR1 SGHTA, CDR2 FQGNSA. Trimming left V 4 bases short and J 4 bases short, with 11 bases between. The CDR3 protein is CASSSVPRYNEQFF. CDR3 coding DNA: TGTGCCAGCAGCTCCGTACCACGTTACAATGAGCAGTTCTTC.

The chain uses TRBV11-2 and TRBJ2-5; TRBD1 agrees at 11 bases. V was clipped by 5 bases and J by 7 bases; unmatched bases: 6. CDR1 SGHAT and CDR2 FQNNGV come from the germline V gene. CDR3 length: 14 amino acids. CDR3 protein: CASSAAGTGGTQYF. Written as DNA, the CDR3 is TGTGCCAGCAGCGCGGCCGGGACAGGGGGGACCCAGTACTTC.

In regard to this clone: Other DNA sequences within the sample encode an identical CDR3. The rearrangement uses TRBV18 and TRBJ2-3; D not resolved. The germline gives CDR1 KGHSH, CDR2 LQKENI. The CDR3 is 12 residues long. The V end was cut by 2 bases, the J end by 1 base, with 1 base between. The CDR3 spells CASSPGTDTQYF. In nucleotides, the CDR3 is TGTGCCAGCTCACCAGGCACAGATACGCAGTATTTT.

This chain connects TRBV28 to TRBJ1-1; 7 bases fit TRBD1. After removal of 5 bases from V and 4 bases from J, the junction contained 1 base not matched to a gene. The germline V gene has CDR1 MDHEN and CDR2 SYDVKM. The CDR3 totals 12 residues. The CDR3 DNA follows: TGTGCCAGCAGTCGACAGGGCACTGAAGCTTTCTTT. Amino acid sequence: CASSRQGTEAFF.